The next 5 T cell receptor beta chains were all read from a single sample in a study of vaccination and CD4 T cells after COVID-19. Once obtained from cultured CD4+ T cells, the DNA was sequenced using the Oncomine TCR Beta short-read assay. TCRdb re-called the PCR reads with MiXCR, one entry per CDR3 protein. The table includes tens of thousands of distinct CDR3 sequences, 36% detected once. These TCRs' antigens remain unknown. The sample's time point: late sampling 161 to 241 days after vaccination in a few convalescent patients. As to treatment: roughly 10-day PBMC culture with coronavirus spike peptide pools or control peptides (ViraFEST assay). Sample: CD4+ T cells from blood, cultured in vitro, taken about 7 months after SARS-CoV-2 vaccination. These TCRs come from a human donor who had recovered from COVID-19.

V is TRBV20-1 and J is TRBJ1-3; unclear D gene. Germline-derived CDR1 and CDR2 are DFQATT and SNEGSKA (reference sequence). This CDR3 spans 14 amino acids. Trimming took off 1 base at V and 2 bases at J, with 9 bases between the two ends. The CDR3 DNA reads TGCAGTGCTAGAGCTGGATCGGCTGGAAACACCATATATTTT. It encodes CSARAGSAGNTIYF.

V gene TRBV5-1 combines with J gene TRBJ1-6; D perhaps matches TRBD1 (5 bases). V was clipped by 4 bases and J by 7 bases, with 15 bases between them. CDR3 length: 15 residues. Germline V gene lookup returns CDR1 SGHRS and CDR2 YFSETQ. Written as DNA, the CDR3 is TGCGCCAGCAGCCCCCCGTGGGGCGCAAATTCACCCCTCCACTTT. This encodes CASSPPWGANSPLHF.

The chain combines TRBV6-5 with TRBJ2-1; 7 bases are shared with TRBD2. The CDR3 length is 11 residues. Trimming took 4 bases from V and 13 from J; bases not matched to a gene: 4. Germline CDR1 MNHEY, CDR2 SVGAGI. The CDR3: CASSSRGIQFF. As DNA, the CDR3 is TGTGCCAGCAGTTCGCGGGGGATACAGTTCTTC.

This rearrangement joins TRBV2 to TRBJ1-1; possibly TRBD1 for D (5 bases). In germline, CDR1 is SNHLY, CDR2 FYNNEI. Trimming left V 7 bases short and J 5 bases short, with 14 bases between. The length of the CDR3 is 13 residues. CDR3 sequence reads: CASTGPRGTEAFF. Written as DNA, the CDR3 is TGTGCCAGCACGGGTCCCCGGGGGACTGAAGCTTTCTTT.

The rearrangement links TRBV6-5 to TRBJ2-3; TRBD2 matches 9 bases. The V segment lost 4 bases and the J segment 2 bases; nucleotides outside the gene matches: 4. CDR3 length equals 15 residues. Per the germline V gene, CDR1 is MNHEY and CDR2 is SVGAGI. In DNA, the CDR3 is TGTGCCAGCAGTTCACTAGCGGGCCTCACAGATACGCAGTATTTT. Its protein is CASSSLAGLTDTQYF.